One and the same sample provided the 21 T cell receptor beta chains below, sequenced in a study of OX40 agonist ivuxolimab in advanced cancers. Profiling relied on immunoSEQ multiplex PCR, and the TCRdb table lists in-frame clones only, not all of them. The profile shows roughly 50,000 clones, roughly 85% of them singletons. Sequenced here: CD4+ or CD8+ T cells sorted from blood, sampled in a trial of the OX40 agonist ivuxolimab. These receptors originate from an adult with an advanced solid tumor such as melanoma, head and neck, liver or kidney cancer.

The CDR3 loop is CASSLPDSLSYNEQFF. The DNA for the CDR3 is TGTGCCAGCAGTTTACCCGACAGTTTATCCTACAATGAGCAGTTCTTC. The chain carries TRBV28 and TRBJ2-1; tentatively, D is TRBD1 (5 bases). The length of the CDR3 is 16 residues. Germline V lookup: CDR1 MDHEN, CDR2 SYDVKM. V was pared by 2 bases and J by 1 base, with 12 bases between.

The chain uses TRBV19 and TRBJ1-5; 8 bases are a match to TRBD1. The V gene's germline CDR1 is LNHDA and CDR2 SQIVND (reference sequence). With 4 bases clipped from V and 4 bases from J, the junction kept 9 bases outside the gene matches. The CDR3 runs to 16 residues. The CDR3 loop reads CASSTTGGRANQPQHF. The CDR3 DNA reads TGTGCCAGTAGTACTACAGGGGGACGCGCGAATCAGCCCCAGCATTTT.

The chain is built from TRBV6-6 and TRBJ2-7; tentative D call: TRBD2 (5 bases). The length of the CDR3 is 14 residues. Trimming pared 4 bases from V and 1 base from J, leaving 11 bases between. The germline CDR1 and CDR2 sequences are MNHNY and SVGAGI (reference sequence). The CDR3 bases are TGTGCCAGCAGTTCTCCCGGGGTTTCCTACGAGCAGTACTTC. Translated, it gives CASSSPGVSYEQYF.

The genes are TRBV28 and TRBJ2-1, with D possibly matching TRBD2 (6 bases). V gave up 7 bases and J gave up 10 bases, with 14 bases separating them. CDR3 length: 12 amino acids. Germline CDR1 MDHEN, CDR2 SYDVKM. This chain's CDR3 is CASTVGGFEQFF. The CDR3 DNA reads TGTGCCAGCACCGTGGGAGGCTTCGAGCAGTTCTTC.

The chain is built from TRBV6-4 and TRBJ2-1; 10 nucleotides align to TRBD1. The length of the CDR3 is 16 residues. CDR1 and CDR2 from the germline V gene are MRHNA and SNTAGT. V gave up 3 bases and J gave up 4 bases; unmatched junction bases: 6. The CDR3 region is CASSDEGGQGYNEQFF. For the CDR3, the DNA is TGTGCCAGCAGTGATGAGGGGGGACAGGGGTACAATGAGCAGTTCTTC.

The sample holds a few counts of this clone. The chain links TRBV30 to TRBJ1-6, with TRBD1 identical over 7 bases. Germline V gene data show CDR1 as GTSNPN and CDR2 as SVGIG (reference sequence). The V and J ends lost 4 bases and 5 bases, in that order; junction bases with no gene match: 5. The CDR3 loop spans 14 amino acids. The DNA for the CDR3 is TGTGCCTGGACGCGGGACAGTAATAATTCACCCCTCCACTTT. Amino acids: CAWTRDSNNSPLHF.

This clone came up a few times. This chain joins TRBV2 and TRBJ2-1; D may be TRBD1 (7 bases). CDR1 and CDR2 from the germline V gene are SNHLY and FYNNEI. V lost 11 bases, J lost 5 bases, and 10 bases lay in between. The CDR3 loop spans 11 amino acids. CDR3 coding DNA: TGTGCCGGAGGGACAGACAATGAGCAGTTCTTC. Encoded protein: CAGGTDNEQFF. The full variable domain, its missing parts supplied by reference TRBV2 and TRBJ2-1, is EPEVTQTPSHQVTQMGQEVILRCVPISNHLYFYWYRQILGQKVEFLVSFYNNEISEKSEIFDDQFSVERPDGSNFTLKIRSTKLEDSAMYFCAGGTDNEQFFGPGTRLTVL.

The gene calls are TRBV28 and TRBJ1-3, with 7 bases fitting TRBD1. The CDR3 is 16 residues long. Germline V gene lookup returns CDR1 MDHEN and CDR2 SYDVKM. The trim removed 5 bases at V and 2 bases at J, leaving 9 bases unmatched. The CDR3 DNA reads TGTGCCAGCAGTACGGAAGGGGGCCCGGCTGGAAACACCATATATTTT. Protein: CASSTEGGPAGNTIYF.

The rearrangement joins TRBV4-1 to TRBJ2-1, with 10 bases that match TRBD2. J gave up 0 bases and V 1 base, and 9 bases lay outside the gene matches. The V gene's germline CDR1 is MGHRA and CDR2 YSYEKL. The CDR3 length is 19 residues. For the CDR3, the DNA is TGCGCCAGCAGCCAAGGTCGAGCGGGGGGGTTAAGCTCCTACAATGAGCAGTTCTTC. Encoded protein: CASSQGRAGGLSSYNEQFF.

This clone was observed once. The J gene is TRBJ1-1, the V gene TRBV7-9; 10 nucleotides agree with TRBD1. Per germline, CDR1 SEHNR and CDR2 FQNEAQ (reference sequence). V dropped 3 bases and J dropped 4; count of bases not matched to a gene: 11. The CDR3 sequence is 17 residues long. Here the CDR3 DNA reads TGTGCCAGCAGCTTTTTCTTAGGCCGGGACAGGGGCACTGAAGCTTTCTTT. Its protein product is CASSFFLGRDRGTEAFF.

The chain recombines TRBV30 with TRBJ2-6; the D gene is possibly TRBD1 (6 bases). Germline V gene sequence: CDR1 GTSNPN, CDR2 SVGIG (reference sequence). V lost 2 bases and J lost 0, with 14 bases in between. This CDR3 has 17 amino acids. CDR3 coding DNA: TGTGCCTGGAGTACATGGACAGCAGCCTCTGGGGCCAACGTCCTGACTTTC. Protein: CAWSTWTAASGANVLTF.

This clone was seen more than once but under ten times. This chain connects TRBV10-3 to TRBJ2-7; D uncertain. There are 14 residues in the CDR3. Per germline, CDR1 ENHRY and CDR2 SYGVKD. Trimming took 3 bases from V and 4 from J, leaving 13 bases between them. The CDR3: CAISDQVGKYEQYF. CDR3 sequence (DNA): TGTGCCATCAGTGATCAGGTTGGAAAATACGAGCAGTACTTC.

The rearrangement uses TRBV15 and TRBJ1-5, with D tentatively TRBD1 (5 bases). Germline V lookup: CDR1 LNHNV, CDR2 YYDKDF (reference sequence). V was trimmed by 0 bases and J by 7 bases, leaving 22 bases between them. The CDR3 runs 18 residues. The CDR3 protein is CATSRELQAGYPLQPQHF. Written as DNA, the CDR3 is TGTGCCACCAGCAGAGAGCTCCAGGCAGGGTACCCCCTCCAGCCCCAGCATTTT.

The chain employs TRBV5-6 and TRBJ1-2; D is unclear. The germline V gene has CDR1 SGHDT and CDR2 YYEEEE. The CDR3 length is 15 residues. Trimming stripped 1 base from V and 5 bases from J, with 15 bases between. The CDR3 region has the DNA TGTGCCAGCAGCTTGTCGGGAAGGAGTATGTATGGCTACACCTTC. Amino acids: CASSLSGRSMYGYTF.

The V call is TRBV6-4, the J call TRBJ1-2, with TRBD1 identical over 7 bases. V gave up 4 bases and J gave up 2 bases; unmatched junction bases: 7. Germline V CDR1 and CDR2: MRHNA, SNTAGT. The CDR3 is 15 residues long. The CDR3 region has the DNA TGTGCCAGCAGTGTTAACAGGGGAGGGAACTATGGCTACACCTTC. Translating it yields CASSVNRGGNYGYTF.

The chain has TRBV29-1 and TRBJ2-2, with 7 bases lining up with TRBD2. Looked up from germline, CDR1 is SQVTM and CDR2 is ANQGSEA. Trimming removed 0 bases from V and 5 bases from J; junction bases left unmatched: 9. CDR3 length equals 16 residues. The CDR3: CSVEEERTGGTGELFF. The DNA of the CDR3 is TGCAGCGTTGAAGAGGAGAGGACCGGGGGGACCGGGGAGCTGTTTTTT.

This sequence joins TRBV6-5 and TRBJ2-7; unclear D gene. CDR1 MNHEY and CDR2 SVGAGI come from the germline V gene. CDR3 length equals 13 residues. Trimming left V 0 bases short and J 7 bases short, with 10 bases between. The CDR3: CASSYSPRAEQYF. CDR3 in DNA: TGTGCCAGCAGTTACTCGCCCCGGGCGGAGCAGTACTTC.

The gene calls are TRBV27 and TRBJ1-5; unclear D gene. This CDR3 spans 15 amino acids. Germline V gives CDR1 MNHEY, CDR2 SMNVEV (reference sequence). Between the trimmed V and J ends, which lost 2 bases and 0 bases, there was a span of 8 bases. The CDR3 loop reads CASSLMAASNQPQHF. As DNA, the CDR3 is TGTGCCAGCAGTTTAATGGCAGCTAGCAATCAGCCCCAGCATTTT.

The chain employs TRBV6-6 and TRBJ1-1; D uncertain. This CDR3 comprises 13 residues. Looked up from germline, CDR1 is MNHNY and CDR2 is SVGAGI (reference sequence). V was cut by 6 bases and J by 1 base, with 9 bases left in between. CDR3 DNA sequence: TGTGCCAGCAGGGACGACGGGAACACTGAAGCTTTCTTT. Its protein product is CASRDDGNTEAFF.

This clone was recorded only once. The chain has TRBV4-2 and TRBJ2-1; TRBD2 agrees at 9 bases. CDR3 length: 16 amino acids. Per the germline V gene, CDR1 is LGHNA and CDR2 is YNFKEQ. J lost 9 bases, V lost 0 bases, and 9 bases had no gene match. DNA of the CDR3: TGTGCCAGCAGCCAAGATAGGCGGGGGGGCGGCGTTGAGCAGTTCTTC. Its protein is CASSQDRRGGGVEQFF.

V gene TRBV14 combines with J gene TRBJ1-2, with TRBD1 identical over 7 bases. Germline V gene sequence: CDR1 SGHDN, CDR2 FVKESK. V was pared by 2 bases and J by 8 bases, with 8 bases of the junction left unmatched. The length of the CDR3 is 14 residues. CDR3 in amino acids: CASSQWSTGTGYTF. The CDR3 DNA reads as TGTGCCAGCAGCCAATGGTCGACAGGGACGGGCTACACCTTC.